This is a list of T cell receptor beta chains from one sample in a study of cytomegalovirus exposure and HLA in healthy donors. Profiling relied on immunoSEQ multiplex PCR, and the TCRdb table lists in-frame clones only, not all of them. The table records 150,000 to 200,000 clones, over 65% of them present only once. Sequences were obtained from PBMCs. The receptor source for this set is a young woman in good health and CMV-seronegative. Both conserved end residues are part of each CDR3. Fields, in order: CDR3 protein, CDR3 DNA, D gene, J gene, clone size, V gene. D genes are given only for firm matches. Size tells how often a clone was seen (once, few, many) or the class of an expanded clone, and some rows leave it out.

cdr3_aa: CASSPDRVPRPSYEQYF
cdr3_nt: TGTGCCAGCAGCCCCGACAGGGTCCCGAGACCAAGCTACGAGCAGTACTTC
d_call: TRBD1
j_call: TRBJ2-7
clone_size: few
v_call: TRBV7-8

cdr3_aa: CASSWAGTAIGLYGGYTF
cdr3_nt: TGTGCCAGTAGTTGGGCCGGGACAGCCATTGGCTTGTATGGCGGCTACACCTTC
d_call: TRBD1
j_call: TRBJ1-2
clone_size: .
v_call: TRBV19

cdr3_aa: CASRGTSGRSDEQFF
cdr3_nt: TGTGCCAGCAGGGGGACTAGCGGGAGGTCAGATGAGCAGTTCTTC
d_call: TRBD2
j_call: TRBJ2-1
clone_size: .
v_call: TRBV2

cdr3_aa: CASSLSQTYGYTF
cdr3_nt: TGTGCCAGCAGTTTATCACAGACCTATGGCTACACCTTC
d_call: .
j_call: TRBJ1-2
clone_size: .
v_call: TRBV6-6

cdr3_aa: CASSRWVGTSGLVYEQYF
cdr3_nt: TGTGCCAGTTCCCGCTGGGTAGGGACTAGCGGTTTGGTCTACGAGCAGTACTTC
d_call: TRBD2
j_call: TRBJ2-7
clone_size: .
v_call: TRBV19

cdr3_aa: CASSGGARGYTF
cdr3_nt: TGTGCCAGCTCCGGGGGGGCGCGGGGCTACACCTTC
d_call: .
j_call: TRBJ1-2
clone_size: .
v_call: TRBV7-9

cdr3_aa: CASSQLPGQGRYGYTF
cdr3_nt: TGCGCCAGCAGCCAACTCCCGGGACAGGGAAGATATGGCTACACCTTC
d_call: TRBD1
j_call: TRBJ1-2
clone_size: few
v_call: TRBV4-1

cdr3_aa: CSGRDRFNYGYTF
cdr3_nt: TGCAGCGGGCGGGACAGATTTAACTATGGCTACACCTTC
d_call: TRBD1
j_call: TRBJ1-2
clone_size: .
v_call: TRBV29-1

cdr3_aa: CASSGPETSYEQYF
cdr3_nt: TGTGCCAGCAGCGGCCCCGAGACAAGCTACGAGCAGTACTTC
d_call: .
j_call: TRBJ2-7
clone_size: .
v_call: TRBV11-2

cdr3_aa: CASSDRTGTGVSYEQYF
cdr3_nt: TGTGCCAGCAGTGACCGCACCGGGACAGGGGTCTCCTACGAGCAGTACTTC
d_call: TRBD1
j_call: TRBJ2-7
clone_size: .
v_call: TRBV2

cdr3_aa: CASSLGLAGVSDTQYF
cdr3_nt: TGCGCCAGCAGCCTAGGACTAGCGGGAGTTTCCGATACGCAGTATTTT
d_call: TRBD2
j_call: TRBJ2-3
clone_size: .
v_call: TRBV5-1

cdr3_aa: CAWSIGAGNEKLFF
cdr3_nt: TGTGCCTGGAGTATTGGGGCCGGGAATGAAAAACTGTTTTTT
d_call: .
j_call: TRBJ1-4
clone_size: few
v_call: TRBV30

cdr3_aa: CASKDSLGSPLHF
cdr3_nt: TGTGCCAGCAAGGACAGTCTAGGTTCACCCCTCCACTTT
d_call: .
j_call: TRBJ1-6
clone_size: .
v_call: TRBV14

cdr3_aa: CASSPGQGEAFF
cdr3_nt: TGTGCCAGCTCACCCGGACAGGGGGAAGCTTTCTTT
d_call: TRBD1
j_call: TRBJ1-1
clone_size: .
v_call: TRBV18

cdr3_aa: CASSGRSENSPLHF
cdr3_nt: TGTGCCAGCAGTGGACGGTCGGAGAATTCACCCCTCCACTTT
d_call: .
j_call: TRBJ1-6
clone_size: .
v_call: TRBV2

cdr3_aa: CASSLGRAQPQHF
cdr3_nt: TGTGCCAGCAGCTTGGGCAGGGCTCAGCCCCAGCATTTT
d_call: .
j_call: TRBJ1-5
clone_size: .
v_call: TRBV5-6

cdr3_aa: CASSSSGQSTYEQYF
cdr3_nt: TGTGCCAGCAGCTCTTCGGGACAGTCCACCTACGAGCAGTACTTC
d_call: TRBD1
j_call: TRBJ2-7
clone_size: once
v_call: TRBV7-2

cdr3_aa: CASSVVVRRENTEAFF
cdr3_nt: TGTGCCAGCAGCGTAGTAGTGAGGAGGGAAAACACTGAAGCTTTCTTT
d_call: .
j_call: TRBJ1-1
clone_size: .
v_call: TRBV9

cdr3_aa: CASLPGQGMETQYF
cdr3_nt: TGTGCCAGCCTCCCGGGACAGGGAATGGAGACCCAGTACTTC
d_call: TRBD1
j_call: TRBJ2-5
clone_size: once
v_call: TRBV6-1

cdr3_aa: CASSDLRTGGSEAFF
cdr3_nt: TGCGCCAGCAGTGATCTCCGGACAGGGGGCTCTGAAGCTTTCTTT
d_call: TRBD1
j_call: TRBJ1-1
clone_size: .
v_call: TRBV10-2

cdr3_aa: CAWSDGTGNYEQYF
cdr3_nt: TGTGCCTGGAGTGACGGGACAGGGAATTACGAGCAGTACTTC
d_call: TRBD1
j_call: TRBJ2-7
clone_size: .
v_call: TRBV30

cdr3_aa: CASQGDRDYEQYF
cdr3_nt: TGTGCCAGCCAGGGCGACAGGGACTACGAGCAGTACTTC
d_call: TRBD1
j_call: TRBJ2-7
clone_size: .
v_call: TRBV7-6

cdr3_aa: CASTGLAGGFSTDTQYF
cdr3_nt: TGTGCCAGCACGGGACTAGCGGGGGGTTTTAGCACAGATACGCAGTATTTT
d_call: TRBD2
j_call: TRBJ2-3
clone_size: .
v_call: TRBV2

cdr3_aa: CASSPFRGLSGANVLTF
cdr3_nt: TGTGCCAGCTCACCATTTAGGGGACTCTCTGGGGCCAACGTCCTGACTTTC
d_call: .
j_call: TRBJ2-6
clone_size: .
v_call: TRBV18

cdr3_aa: CASSMTGYEQYF
cdr3_nt: TGTGCCAGCAGCATGACAGGGTACGAGCAGTACTTC
d_call: TRBD1
j_call: TRBJ2-7
clone_size: .
v_call: TRBV7-6

cdr3_aa: CASSGVDRGPVQYF
cdr3_nt: TGTGCCAGCAGTGGGGTGGACAGGGGGCCGGTGCAGTACTTC
d_call: TRBD1
j_call: TRBJ2-7
clone_size: .
v_call: TRBV6-1

cdr3_aa: CASSRDRRRLNTEAFF
cdr3_nt: TGTGCCAGTAGTCGGGACAGACGTAGATTAAACACTGAAGCTTTCTTT
d_call: TRBD1
j_call: TRBJ1-1
clone_size: .
v_call: TRBV19